The 14 T cell receptor beta chains presented below share a single source sample, sequenced in a study of blood T cell repertoires in COVID-19. Using immunoSEQ multiplex PCR, the repertoire was profiled, and TCRdb retains in-frame clones only, with some absent. The data hold 250,000 to 350,000 clones, with 88% observed a single time. The sample comprised peripheral blood. All receptors derive from a man aged 18 to 35 with active or convalescent COVID-19.

Only a few counts were recorded for this clone. The chain has TRBV3-1 (or the pseudogene TRBV3-2) and TRBJ1-3, with a weak D call TRBD1 (5 bases). Germline V gene sequence: CDR1 LGHDT, CDR2 YNNKEL (reference sequence). V lost 5 bases and J 7 bases, leaving 12 bases between the germline ends. This CDR3 has 13 amino acids. In DNA form, the CDR3 reads TGTGCCAGCAGCTCCTCCTGGGGCAACACCATATATTTT. It encodes CASSSSWGNTIYF.

The chain recombines TRBV13 with TRBJ2-7; the match to TRBD2 covers 15 bases. With 0 bases clipped from V and 5 bases from J, the junction kept 8 bases outside the gene matches. The CDR3 sequence is 18 residues long. CDR1 PRHDT and CDR2 FYEKMQ come from the germline V gene (reference sequence). CDR3: CASSLGPGLAGGEHEQYF. CDR3 coding DNA: TGTGCCAGCAGCTTAGGCCCGGGACTAGCGGGGGGTGAGCACGAGCAGTACTTC.

This clone was observed a few times. The V and J genes are TRBV3-1 (or the pseudogene TRBV3-2) and TRBJ1-6, with a possible D match to TRBD1 (6 bases). Trimming took off 4 bases at V and 7 bases at J, with 14 bases between the two ends. Germline V gene sequence: CDR1 LGHDT, CDR2 YNNKEL (reference sequence). The CDR3 contains 15 residues. CDR3 nucleotides: TGTGCCAGCAGCCTAATGGACAGAGACAATTCACCCCTCCACTTT. Protein: CASSLMDRDNSPLHF.

The gene calls are TRBV7-2 and TRBJ1-1; D may be TRBD1 (6 bases). Germline CDR1 is SGHTA and CDR2 is FQGNSA. The CDR3 spans 15 residues. V was trimmed by 1 base and J by 3 bases, leaving 12 bases between them. The CDR3 spells CASSLVQGLDTEAFF. Written as DNA, the CDR3 is TGTGCCAGCAGCTTAGTGCAGGGGTTGGACACTGAAGCTTTCTTT.

The chain combines TRBV20-1 with TRBJ1-5; possibly TRBD1 for D (6 bases). This CDR3 spans 14 amino acids. CDR1 is DFQATT and CDR2 is SNEGSKA in the germline V gene (reference sequence). Trimming pared 3 bases from V and 6 bases from J, leaving 15 bases between. The CDR3 loop is CSASRQGRVQPQHF. CDR3 coding DNA: TGCAGTGCTAGTCGCCAGGGGAGAGTTCAGCCCCAGCATTTT.

This chain uses TRBV11-2 with TRBJ2-7, with D tentatively TRBD1 (6 bases). The V end lost 1 base, the J end lost 9 bases, and 19 bases lay between the germline ends. This CDR3 is 15 amino acids long. The germline V gene encodes CDR1 SGHAT and CDR2 FQNNGV. This CDR3 reads CASSLVPGRGSVQYF. The CDR3, as DNA: TGTGCCAGCAGCTTAGTCCCCGGAAGGGGGTCGGTGCAGTACTTC.

The genes are TRBV21-1 and TRBJ1-2; the table's D call, TRBD1, has no DNA check behind it. TRBV21-1 is a pseudogene locus. The CDR3 consists of 21 residues. CDR3 DNA: TGTGCCAGCAGCAAAGAAAGGGCCCCAGGGACAGGGTCACGTCTCGGCTATGGCTACACCTTC. Amino acid sequence: CASSKERAPGTGSRLGYGYTF.

Worth noting for this clone: Other DNA sequences of this sample code for an identical CDR3. The chain employs TRBV2 and TRBJ2-7, with 10 bases fitting TRBD2. With 0 bases clipped from V and 1 base from J, the junction kept 0 bases outside the gene matches. Germline values: CDR1 SNHLY, CDR2 FYNNEI. This CDR3 has 15 residues. The DNA of the CDR3 is TGTGCCAGCAGTGAAGCAGCGGGGGGGTCCTACGAGCAGTACTTC. It yields the protein CASSEAAGGSYEQYF.

The gene calls are TRBV11-3 and TRBJ2-3, with a tentative D call TRBD2 (7 bases). V lost 11 bases to trimming and J lost 3 bases, with 18 bases between them. The germline gives CDR1 SGHNT, CDR2 YENEEA. The CDR3 is made up of 14 amino acids. The CDR3 spells CAPRVGGQTDTQYF. In DNA, the CDR3 is TGTGCCCCACGGGTCGGGGGGCAGACAGATACGCAGTATTTT.

The table lists this clone with a count of one. The chain is built from TRBV6-6 and TRBJ1-1; TRBD1 agrees at 8 bases. In germline, CDR1 is MNHNY, CDR2 SVGAGI (reference sequence). This CDR3 contains 14 residues. V was clipped by 0 bases and J by 11 bases; unmatched bases: 8. The CDR3: CASSYSGQGGGAFF. The CDR3 nucleotides are TGTGCCAGCAGTTACTCTGGACAGGGAGGTGGGGCTTTCTTT.

The chain links TRBV11-2 to TRBJ2-1, with a possible D match to TRBD1 (6 bases). This CDR3 is 13 amino acids long. Germline V CDR1 and CDR2: SGHAT, FQNNGV. Deletions cut 5 bases from V and 9 bases from J, with 14 bases between. CDR3 nucleotide sequence: TGTGCCAGCAGCCCGACACTAGGGGGTGAGCAGTTCTTC. Translating it yields CASSPTLGGEQFF. Filled out from reference TRBV11-2 and TRBJ2-1, the complete variable domain reads EAGVAQSPRYKIIEKRQSVAFWCNPISGHATLYWYQQILGQGPKLLIQFQNNGVVDDSQLPKDRFSAERLKGVDSTLKIQPAKLEDSAVYLCASSPTLGGEQFFGPGTRLTVL.

CDR3 in DNA: TGTGCCAGCAGTGAAGCGATAGAGGGAGGGAGTGGCTACACCTTC. Its protein product is CASSEAIEGGSGYTF. The chain joins TRBV6-1 to TRBJ1-2; D gene ambiguous. This CDR3 is 15 amino acids long. Germline CDR1 reads MNHNS; CDR2 reads SASEGT. V shed 0 bases and J shed 7 bases, with 15 bases lying between them.

V usage is TRBV6-2 or TRBV6-3 and J usage is TRBJ1-1; 7 positions match TRBD1. Germline CDR1 reads MNHEY; CDR2 reads SVGEGT. The CDR3 has 14 residues. The junction had 4 bases not matched to a gene; V was cut back by 5 bases and J by 1 base. The CDR3 nucleotides are TGTGCCAGCAGTGACAGGGTAGGGAACACTGAAGCTTTCTTT. Translating gives CASSDRVGNTEAFF.

The count of this clone is one. The V and J genes are TRBV7-9 and TRBJ2-1, with TRBD2 matching 8 bases. Per germline, CDR1 SEHNR and CDR2 FQNEAQ (reference sequence). This CDR3 has 17 amino acids. V lost 1 base and J lost 9; bases outside the gene matches: 14. The CDR3 region is CASSLEGWGLGPGEQFF. In DNA, the CDR3 is TGTGCCAGCAGCTTAGAAGGTTGGGGACTAGGGCCAGGTGAGCAGTTCTTC. The full variable domain, its missing parts supplied by reference TRBV7-9 and TRBJ2-1, is DTGVSQNPRHKITKRGQNVTFRCDPISEHNRLYWYRQTLGQGPEFLTYFQNEAQLEKSRLLSDRFSAERPKGSFSTLEIQRTEQGDSAMYLCASSLEGWGLGPGEQFFGPGTRLTVL.